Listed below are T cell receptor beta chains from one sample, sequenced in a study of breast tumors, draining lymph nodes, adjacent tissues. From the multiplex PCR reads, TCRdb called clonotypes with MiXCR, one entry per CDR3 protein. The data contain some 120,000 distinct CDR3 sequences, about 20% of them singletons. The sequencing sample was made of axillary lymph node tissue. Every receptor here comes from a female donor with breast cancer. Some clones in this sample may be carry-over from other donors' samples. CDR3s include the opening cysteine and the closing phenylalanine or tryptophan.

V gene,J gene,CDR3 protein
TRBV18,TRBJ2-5,CASSQGQGQETQYF
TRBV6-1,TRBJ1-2,CASSEGGRIYGYTF
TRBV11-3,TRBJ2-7,CASSVGESYEQYF
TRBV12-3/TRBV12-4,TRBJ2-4,CASSSTGGQYF
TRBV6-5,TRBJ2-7,CASRPGTGAYEQYF
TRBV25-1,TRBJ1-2,CASSDLAGTGRDGYTF
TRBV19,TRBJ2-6,CASSSILSGANVLTF
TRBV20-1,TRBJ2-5,CSAHLARTGEETQYF
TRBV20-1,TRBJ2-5,CSARDQRARETQYF
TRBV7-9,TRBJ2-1,CASRLSGGGPVNEQFF
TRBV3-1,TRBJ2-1,CASQMASGQNEQFF
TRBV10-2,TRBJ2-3,CASSEDRETTDTQYF
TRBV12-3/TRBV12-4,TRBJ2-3,CASSLGGSPSTDTQYF
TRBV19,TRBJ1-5,CASSSSRSNQPQHF
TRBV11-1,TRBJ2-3,CASSPNLAGGEDTQYF
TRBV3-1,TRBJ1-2,CASSQASIYGYTF
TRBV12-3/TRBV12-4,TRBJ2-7,CASSFQGAYEQYF
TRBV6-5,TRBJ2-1,CASSYSSGERGQFF
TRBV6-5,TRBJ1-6,CATTPNGYNSPLHF
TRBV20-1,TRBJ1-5,CSAEQGAGNQPQHF
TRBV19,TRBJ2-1,CASRISGRVYNEQFF
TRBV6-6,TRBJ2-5,CASRGSGETQYF
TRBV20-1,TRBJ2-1,CSASGADEQFF
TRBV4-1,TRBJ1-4,CASSQRPGQRSEKLFF
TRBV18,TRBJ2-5,CASSLDRATQETQYF
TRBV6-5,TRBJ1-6,CASSYRRDNSPLHF
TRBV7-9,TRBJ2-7,CASSLAREGEQYF